This T cell receptor (beta chain) comes out of a study of CD8+CD57+ T cells in acquired aplastic anemia. Study as a whole: The DNA of sorted CD4+ and CD8+ cells averaged roughly 3.2 ug. Study-wide findings and caveats: Comparison of patients with controls identified about 27 shared CD8+ CDR3 sequences.

This clonotype was detected many times. The target antigen is unknown. Investigators profiled TCR beta VDJ and CDR3 from genomic DNA template. TCRdb reanalysed the reads using MiXCR and keeps one entry per CDR3 protein. The sample includes approximately 300,000 distinct CDR3 sequences, approximately 58% seen only once; the top ten take roughly 1.2%. Germline V lookup: CDR1 MNHNS, CDR2 SASEGT. V lost 6 bases, J lost 2 bases, and 14 bases lay in between. This CDR3 spans 15 amino acids. Patients sequenced had flow cytometry evidence of CD8+CD57+ cell expansion. The study sampled blood from patients who had received no therapy.

What was sequenced was sorted CD4+, CD8+, or CD8+CD57+ T cells (not recorded which) from PBMCs. The source is a human donor with aplastic anemia. The chain employs TRBV6-1 and TRBJ1-3; D is ambiguous. The CDR3 DNA follows: TGTGCCAGCAGCAGTATCCCTCAGGCTGGAAACACCATATATTTT. It translates to CASSSIPQAGNTIYF.